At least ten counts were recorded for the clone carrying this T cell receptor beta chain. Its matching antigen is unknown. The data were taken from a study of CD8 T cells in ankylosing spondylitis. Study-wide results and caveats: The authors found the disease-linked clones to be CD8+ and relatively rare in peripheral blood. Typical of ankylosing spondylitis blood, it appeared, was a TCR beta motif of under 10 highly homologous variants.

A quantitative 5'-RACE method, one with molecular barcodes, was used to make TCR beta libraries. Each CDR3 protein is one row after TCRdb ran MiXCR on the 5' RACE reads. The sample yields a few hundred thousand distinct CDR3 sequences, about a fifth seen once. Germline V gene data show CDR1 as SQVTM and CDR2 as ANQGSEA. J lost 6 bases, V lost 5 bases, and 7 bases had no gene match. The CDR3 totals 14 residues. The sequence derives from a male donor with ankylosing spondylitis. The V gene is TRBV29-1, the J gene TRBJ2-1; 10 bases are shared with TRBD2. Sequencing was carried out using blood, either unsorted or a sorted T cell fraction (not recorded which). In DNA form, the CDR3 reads TGCAGCGTTTCGAATAGCGGGAGGCCCAATGAGCAGTTCTTC. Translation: CSVSNSGRPNEQFF.